This TCR beta chain was observed in a study of neurological immune-mediated disorders. Time point meaning: technical triplicate 1. The sorted libraries were made from some 960,000 CD4+ or CD8+ T cells. TCRdb passed the 5' RACE reads through MiXCR, listing each CDR3 protein once. The table has 20,000 to 30,000 distinct CDR3 sequences, about 13% seen once. CDR1 and CDR2 from the germline V gene are DFQATT and SNEGSKA (reference sequence). The germline V and J ends were trimmed by 3 bases and 4 bases, with 16 bases remaining between them. The CDR3 covers 15 residues. The chain uses TRBV20-1 and TRBJ2-1, with D possibly matching TRBD1 (7 bases). The sequence was collected from a female donor with HTLV-1-associated myelopathy (HAM/TSP). The sequenced sample was CD4+ T cells from blood. The CDR3 DNA sequence: TGCAGTGCTAGGTCGGCGGGACAGTGTTACAATGAGCAGTTCTTC. Its protein is CSARSAGQCYNEQFF.